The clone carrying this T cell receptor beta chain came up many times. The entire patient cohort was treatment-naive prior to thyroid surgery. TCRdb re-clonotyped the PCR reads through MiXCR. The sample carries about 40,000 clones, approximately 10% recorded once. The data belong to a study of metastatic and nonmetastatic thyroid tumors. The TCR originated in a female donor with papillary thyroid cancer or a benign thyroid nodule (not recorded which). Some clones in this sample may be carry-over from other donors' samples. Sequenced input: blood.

This CDR3 is CASSPQTGAQETQYF. In nucleotides, the CDR3 is TGCGCCAGCAGCCCCCAGACAGGGGCTCAAGAGACCCAGTACTTC. This chain connects TRBV5-1 to TRBJ2-5; TRBD1 matches at 8 bases. Looked up from germline, CDR1 is SGHRS and CDR2 is YFSETQ. This CDR3 spans 15 amino acids. Losses at the gene ends were 4 bases for V and 2 bases for J; bases not matched to a gene: 7.